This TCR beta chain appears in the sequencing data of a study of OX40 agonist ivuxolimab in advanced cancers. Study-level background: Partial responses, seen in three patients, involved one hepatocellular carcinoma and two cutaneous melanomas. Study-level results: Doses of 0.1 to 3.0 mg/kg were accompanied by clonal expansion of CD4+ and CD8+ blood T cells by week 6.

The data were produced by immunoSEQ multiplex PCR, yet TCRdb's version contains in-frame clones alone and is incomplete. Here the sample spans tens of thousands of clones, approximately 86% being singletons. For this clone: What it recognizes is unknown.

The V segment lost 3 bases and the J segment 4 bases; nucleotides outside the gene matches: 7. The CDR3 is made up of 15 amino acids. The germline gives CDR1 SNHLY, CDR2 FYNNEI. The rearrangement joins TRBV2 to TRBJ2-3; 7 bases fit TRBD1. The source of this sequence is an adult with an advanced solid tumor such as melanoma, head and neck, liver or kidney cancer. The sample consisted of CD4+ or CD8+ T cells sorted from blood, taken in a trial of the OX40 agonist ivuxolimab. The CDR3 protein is CASSDPDRPPDTQYF. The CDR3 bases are TGTGCCAGCAGTGACCCGGACAGGCCTCCAGATACGCAGTATTTT.